The T cell receptor beta chain under discussion was sequenced for a study of T cells in Graves' hyperthyroidism and ophthalmopathy. The CDR3 contains 17 residues. V gave up 2 bases and J gave up 8 bases, with 24 bases separating them. Per germline, CDR1 WSHSY and CDR2 SAAADI. Turning to this clonotype: Antigen: not known. A read error may be the cause here, since a much bigger clone is one base away. No conserved phenylalanine or tryptophan ends this CDR3, so it is likely a read error.

Study-level results: Classification by a 13 V-J model distinguished ophthalmopathy from stable hyperthyroidism.

RNA transcripts provided the source from which TCR beta CDR3 regions were amplified. HTBI primers drove first-round RT-PCR of the TCR CDR3. Using its own MiXCR run on the multiplex PCR reads, TCRdb lists one record per CDR3 protein. The data contain some 490,000 distinct CDR3 sequences, 15% to 20% of them singletons. PBMCs were obtained from under 13 ml fresh peripheral blood. The chain combines TRBV10-2 with TRBJ1-2, with D tentatively TRBD1 (6 bases). The receptor comes from a woman aged 30 to 39 with Graves' ophthalmopathy. Sequenced sample: blood. The DNA for the CDR3 is TGCGCCAGCAGTGAGGAGGAGGTCATACAGGGAGGTTACGGCTACACCCTC. Its protein product is CASSEEEVIQGGYGYTL.